This T cell receptor (beta chain) was obtained from a study of T cell repertoires in cytomegalovirus infection. With respect to this clonotype: Its antigen is still unknown.

CDR1 and CDR2 from the germline V gene are MGHRA and YSYEKL. V lost 2 bases, J lost 9 bases, and 7 bases stayed unmatched. CDR3 length: 16 residues. TCRdb processed the reads anew with MiXCR; each CDR3 protein has one entry. The table lists 100,000 to 150,000 distinct CDR3 sequences, roughly 25% of them singletons. The specimen was PBMCs, sequenced either directly or after in vitro stimulation (not recorded which). The TCR sequence derives from a human donor in good health (CMV status not recorded). Some clones in this sample may be carry-over from other donors' samples. The rearrangement links TRBV4-1 to TRBJ2-1; 13 nucleotides align to TRBD2. The CDR3 sequence is CASSQPGLAGVGEQFF. In DNA form, the CDR3 reads TGCGCCAGCAGCCAACCCGGACTAGCGGGAGTGGGTGAGCAGTTCTTC.